The clone carrying this T cell receptor beta chain was seen repeatedly, ten times or more. According to the study, TCR beta libraries were built with iRepertoire HTBI primers and CDR3-region Arm-PCR. TCRdb reprocessed the multiplex PCR reads via MiXCR and lists one record per CDR3 protein. The sample carries 250,000 or so distinct CDR3 sequences, roughly 18% recorded once. This record comes from a study of regulatory T cells in long-lasting Graves disease. As for the study in general: Graves' patients (newly diagnosed) had been on antithyroid drugs under 3 months.

This sample's time point: newly diagnosed GD, antithyroid drugs for less than 3 months. PBMC RNA was the source of the TCR library. The sample was also reused in another study, on T cells in Graves' hyperthyroidism and ophthalmopathy.

This TCR was sampled from a woman under 40 with Graves disease. This specimen was peripheral blood mononuclear cells (PBMCs), taken at new diagnosis, from a patient treated with antithyroid drugs.

Written as DNA, the CDR3 is TGTGCCGGACGGACAGGAGGCAATGAGCAGTTCTTC. It specifies CAGRTGGNEQFF. The chain employs TRBV2 and TRBJ2-1, with 7 bases fitting TRBD1. This CDR3 is 12 amino acids long. V trimming: 11 bases; J trimming: 6 bases; junction bases outside the gene matches: 7. Germline V gives CDR1 SNHLY, CDR2 FYNNEI.